The T cell receptor (beta chain) under discussion was sequenced for a study of cytomegalovirus exposure and HLA in healthy donors. PCR amplification relied on 60 Vbeta primers (plus 13 Jbeta primers). TCRdb's copy holds only in-frame clones and misses some; the assay was immunoSEQ multiplex PCR. The sample holds 150,000 to 200,000 clones, roughly three quarters seen once. The sample comprised PBMCs. This sequence was found in a woman between 50 and 59 years old in good health and CMV-seronegative.

In nucleotides, the CDR3 is TGTGCCTGGAGTCTAGGCCTCTACGAGCAGTACTTC. Its translation is CAWSLGLYEQYF. This chain uses TRBV30 with TRBJ2-7, with D unclear. This CDR3 region has 12 residues. The ends were cut back, 2 bases at V and 3 bases at J, with 8 bases in the middle. The germline V gene encodes CDR1 GTSNPN and CDR2 SVGIG (reference sequence).